The 19 T cell receptor beta chains given below trace back to one sample, sequenced in a study of blood T cells in healthy people across ages. A J-beta primer mix and a sample-barcoded 5' primer were used in a second PCR of about 7 to 12 cycles. TCRdb fed the 5' RACE reads into MiXCR, producing one record per CDR3 protein. Of roughly 800,000 distinct CDR3 sequences in the sample, about 55% were seen once. Input material: blood. All receptors come from a man of 80 years or more in good health.

The chain combines TRBV3-1 with TRBJ2-1, with 7 positions matching TRBD2. The CDR3 is 15 amino acids. Unmatched junction bases numbered 11, after V lost 4 bases and J lost 8 bases. Germline values: CDR1 LGHDT, CDR2 YNNKEL (reference sequence). This CDR3 is CASSPRDGEGDEQFF. CDR3 nucleotides: TGTGCCAGCAGCCCCCGGGACGGGGAGGGCGATGAGCAGTTCTTC.

V is TRBV11-1 and J is TRBJ2-1; TRBD1 aligns across 10 bases. CDR1 and CDR2 from the germline V gene are SGHAT and FQDESV (reference sequence). The V segment lost 7 bases and the J segment 6 bases; nucleotides outside the gene matches: 12. The CDR3 totals 16 residues. The CDR3 region is CASTRYRDRGGNEQFF. The CDR3 DNA follows: TGTGCCAGCACCCGATACCGGGACAGGGGAGGCAATGAGCAGTTCTTC.

This clonotype was seen repeatedly, ten times or more. The chain has TRBV7-2 and TRBJ2-5; weak D call: TRBD1 (5 bases). Trimming took 1 base from V and 5 from J, leaving 14 bases between them. The CDR3 is 15 residues long. Germline V CDR1 and CDR2: SGHTA, FQGNSA. CDR3 loop: CASSLGSGFRETQYF. In nucleotides, the CDR3 is TGTGCCAGCAGCTTAGGGTCAGGGTTCCGGGAGACCCAGTACTTC.

Concerning this clonotype: A read error may account for a junction end that differs from germline. The V and J genes are TRBV7-3 and TRBJ2-1, with 7 bases fitting TRBD1. Germline CDR1 reads SGHTA; CDR2 reads FQGTGA. The CDR3 is made up of 16 amino acids. CDR3 sequence (DNA): TGTGCCAGCAGCTTAAGAGGGACAGCTAAGACGAATGGGCAGTTCTTC. This translates into CASSLRGTAKTNGQFF.

This clonotype was detected many times. This rearrangement joins TRBV7-2 to TRBJ1-1; a weak D match, TRBD1 (6 bases). The germline CDR1 and CDR2 sequences are SGHTA and FQGNSA. This CDR3 is 14 amino acids long. Trimming stripped 5 bases from V and 5 bases from J, with 15 bases between. CDR3 residues: CASSLRLGGTEAFF. The CDR3 region has the DNA TGTGCCAGCAGCCTTCGCCTAGGGGGAACTGAAGCTTTCTTT.

This clonotype was recorded a few times. In DNA, the CDR3 is TGCAGCGCCAGGGGGAGGATTACCTACGAGCAGTACTTC. Protein product: CSARGRITYEQYF. The chain couples TRBV29-1 to TRBJ2-7; D perhaps matches TRBD1 (7 bases). V dropped 7 bases and J dropped 2 bases, with 15 bases sitting between them. Germline loops: CDR1 SQVTM, CDR2 ANQGSEA. The CDR3 length is 13 residues.

This chain joins TRBV20-1 and TRBJ1-5; D gene uncertain. The V and J ends lost 3 bases and 0 bases respectively, with 9 bases between them. CDR1 is DFQATT, CDR2 SNEGSKA, per germline (reference sequence). There are 14 residues in the CDR3. CDR3 sequence (DNA): TGCAGTGCTAGCGAAGGGTATAGCAATCAGCCCCAGCATTTT. Residues: CSASEGYSNQPQHF.

This rearrangement joins TRBV20-1 to TRBJ1-2; 7 bases are a match to TRBD1. CDR1 is DFQATT and CDR2 is SNEGSKA in the germline V gene (reference sequence). The CDR3 has 12 amino acids. V gave up 5 bases and J gave up 2 bases; unmatched junction bases: 2. Here the CDR3 DNA reads TGCAGTGCTGGGGGACAGAACTATGGCTACACCTTC. Translation gives CSAGGQNYGYTF.

This clonotype has just a few counts. The V and J genes are TRBV12-3 or TRBV12-4 and TRBJ2-5; 10 bases are a match to TRBD2. The CDR3 is 14 amino acids. V lost 6 bases to trimming and J lost 11 bases; unmatched junction nucleotides: 12. The CDR3 spells CASRVTSGPVEQYF. The CDR3 bases are TGTGCCAGCAGAGTGACTAGCGGGCCTGTAGAGCAGTACTTC.

The CDR3 DNA reads as TGTGCCAGCAGCTTGGAGCTGGGCCCCGGGGAGCTGTTTTTT. This translates into CASSLELGPGELFF. The chain recombines TRBV5-5 with TRBJ2-2; no reliable D call. The CDR3 runs 14 residues. Trimming left V 0 bases short and J 6 bases short, with 9 bases between. Germline assignment: CDR1 SGHKS and CDR2 YYEKEE (reference sequence).

V is TRBV10-3 and J is TRBJ2-7; TRBD2 matches at 8 bases. The end of the DNA is better explained by TRBJ2-5, so the J call may be wrong. The CDR3 extends over 14 amino acids. The germline CDR1 and CDR2 sequences are ENHRY and SYGVKD. CDR3 sequence: CAISEPLAGETQYF. The CDR3 DNA reads TGTGCCATCAGTGAGCCCCTAGCGGGAGAGACCCAGTACTTC.

The V call is TRBV20-1, the J call TRBJ2-7, with TRBD1 as a possible D gene (5 bases). CDR1 and CDR2 (germline): DFQATT, SNEGSKA (reference sequence). Between the trimmed V and J ends, which lost 6 bases and 6 bases, there was a span of 15 bases. The CDR3 is 12 amino acids. Written as DNA, the CDR3 is TGCAGTGCGGGGCTTCAGGGAACCGAGCAGTACTTC. Protein: CSAGLQGTEQYF.

This chain uses TRBV27 with TRBJ2-7, with 7 nucleotides matching TRBD2. The CDR3 is made up of 16 amino acids. From germline, CDR1 is MNHEY and CDR2 SMNVEV (reference sequence). Trimming removed 6 bases from V and 0 bases from J; junction bases left unmatched: 11. CDR3: CASRSGLAASSYEQYF. As DNA, the CDR3 is TGTGCCAGCAGGTCGGGGCTAGCGGCAAGCTCCTACGAGCAGTACTTC.

This clonotype showed up just a few times. The rearrangement uses TRBV18 and TRBJ2-1; 9 nucleotides align to TRBD1. With V trimmed by 3 bases and J by 5 bases, 5 bases remained unmatched. Germline V CDR1 and CDR2: KGHSH, LQKENI. The CDR3 extends over 15 amino acids. CDR3: CASSPQQGANNEQFF. DNA for the CDR3: TGTGCCAGCTCACCCCAACAGGGGGCTAACAATGAGCAGTTCTTC.

There are a few counts of this clonotype. The chain joins TRBV3-1 to TRBJ2-6; tentatively, D is TRBD2 (6 bases). Trimming removed 4 bases from V and 6 bases from J, with 13 bases in between. There are 15 residues in the CDR3. CDR1 and CDR2 from the germline V gene are LGHDT and YNNKEL (reference sequence). CDR3 region: CASSRLGEEANVLTF. The CDR3 nucleotides are TGTGCCAGCAGCCGCCTCGGGGAGGAGGCCAACGTCCTGACTTTC.

This clonotype was recorded only once. This CDR3 is CASREQGSDTQYF. In DNA, the CDR3 is TGTGCCAGCAGGGAACAGGGATCAGATACGCAGTATTTT. This rearrangement joins TRBV6-5 to TRBJ2-3; a weak D match, TRBD1 (6 bases). From germline, CDR1 is MNHEY and CDR2 SVGAGI. The V and J ends lost 6 bases and 4 bases respectively, with 11 bases between them. CDR3 length equals 13 residues.

This chain joins TRBV7-6 and TRBJ1-4, with D maybe TRBD1 (6 bases). CDR1 and CDR2 from the germline V gene are SGHVS and FNYEAQ. CDR3 length: 16 amino acids. Trimming took off 3 bases at V and 0 bases at J, with 11 bases between the two ends. The CDR3 DNA follows: TGTGCCAGCAGCTTTACAGGGACCCCAACTAATGAAAAACTGTTTTTT. It encodes CASSFTGTPTNEKLFF.

This clonotype was observed a few times. The V call is TRBV6-2 or TRBV6-3, the J call TRBJ2-3; 8 bases are a match to TRBD2. This CDR3 is 18 amino acids long. V was clipped by 0 bases and J by 14 bases; unmatched bases: 22. The V gene's germline CDR1 is MNHEY and CDR2 SVGEGT. CDR3 residues: CASSYSSRSGSGHRYAYF. CDR3 nucleotide sequence: TGTGCCAGCAGTTACTCGAGTAGAAGCGGGAGCGGGCACAGATACGCGTATTTT.

This rearrangement joins TRBV7-3 to TRBJ2-3; tentative D call: TRBD1 (6 bases). The germline V gene has CDR1 SGHTA and CDR2 FQGTGA. This CDR3 region has 15 residues. Trimming cost V 6 bases and J 0 bases, with 13 bases left between them. The CDR3 spells CASSSWTDSTDTQYF. In nucleotides, the CDR3 is TGTGCCAGCAGTTCCTGGACAGATAGCACAGATACGCAGTATTTT.